The clone carrying this TCR beta chain was counted between two and nine times. Its antigen is not known. CDR1 SEHNR and CDR2 FQNEAQ come from the germline V gene (reference sequence). The CDR3 length is 18 residues. V lost 5 bases and J 4 bases, leaving 24 bases between the germline ends. These data are taken from a study of molecular identifiers for immune sequencing clone quantification. Study in general: Across replicate runs, RNA obtained from around 20,000 or 100,000 naive CD8 cells was divided into five, with four undergoing sequencing. Study results and limitations: Clones carrying above 20 RNA copies accounted for over 99% of effector molecules, under 1% in naive cells.

The authors built bulk TCR libraries by previously described methods with listed TCR primers. TCRdb re-derived calls from the PCR reads in MiXCR, one entry per CDR3 protein. The data hold 40,000 to 50,000 distinct CDR3 sequences, with around 21% observed a single time. The sample taken for sequencing was naive CD8+ T cells from blood, with Jurkat cell RNA spiked in. Sample subset: FACS-sorted CD8+CD4-CCR7+CD45RA+ naive T cells. The rearrangement joins TRBV7-9 to TRBJ2-4; perhaps D is TRBD1 or TRBD2 (5 bases each). This clonotype was obtained from a human donor in good health. Some libraries in this study had Jurkat cell RNA spiked in. The CDR3 loop is CASSTNHLGGASKNIQYF. As DNA, the CDR3 is TGTGCCAGCAGCACGAACCACCTTGGGGGTGCGTCGAAAAACATTCAGTACTTC. The full variable domain, its missing parts supplied by reference TRBV7-9 and TRBJ2-4, is DTGVSQNPRHKITKRGQNVTFRCDPISEHNRLYWYRQTLGQGPEFLTYFQNEAQLEKSRLLSDRFSAERPKGSFSTLEIQRTEQGDSAMYLCASSTNHLGGASKNIQYFGAGTRLSVL.